A single sample is the source of the 31 T cell receptor beta chains below, sequenced in a study of T-cell reconstitution after alpha-beta-depleted transplantation in children. Molecular barcoding with unique molecular identifiers was used for the TCRbeta library. TCRdb re-analysed the PCR reads in MiXCR, keeping a single row per CDR3 protein. The sample includes a few hundred thousand distinct CDR3 sequences, 9% to 12% seen only once; the top ten take less than 2.5%. The sequences come from PBMCs from the stem cell graft donor, collected from the stem cell graft. These receptors were obtained from a human donor who donated a stem cell graft to a child with acute lymphoblastic leukemia.

In this sample, this clonotype turned up a few times. V is TRBV6-5 and J is TRBJ2-7, with D perhaps given as TRBD1 or TRBD2 (6 bases each). V lost 2 bases, J lost 4 bases, and 18 bases lay in between. This CDR3 contains 16 residues. Germline V gives CDR1 MNHEY, CDR2 SVGAGI. The CDR3 sequence: CASSYPSNGGRYEQYF. The CDR3 DNA reads TGTGCCAGCAGTTACCCTTCCAACGGGGGCCGTTACGAGCAGTACTTC.

This clonotype has a handful of counts. This chain uses TRBV6-1 with TRBJ1-3; D unresolved. V was pared by 2 bases and J by 4 bases, with 6 bases between. The CDR3 extends over 13 amino acids. Germline CDR1 is MNHNS and CDR2 is SASEGT. CDR3 nucleotide sequence: TGTGCCAGCAGTGAAAATTGGGGAAACACCATATATTTT. It translates to CASSENWGNTIYF.

This clonotype appeared a few times. V is TRBV4-1 and J is TRBJ2-7; the match to TRBD2 covers 7 bases. From germline, CDR1 is MGHRA and CDR2 YSYEKL. J lost 6 bases, V lost 0 bases, and 8 bases had no gene match. This CDR3 comprises 15 residues. CDR3 bases: TGCGCCAGCAGCCAAGAACCGTCCGGGACTACCGAGCAGTACTTC. As protein: CASSQEPSGTTEQYF.

The chain has TRBV29-1 and TRBJ2-5; the match to TRBD2 covers 11 bases. V shed 0 bases, J shed 4 bases, and the junction held 7 bases outside the gene matches. The CDR3 is 16 amino acids. CDR1 is SQVTM and CDR2 is ANQGSEA in the germline V gene. The CDR3 spells CSVEDLLAGGLETQYF. As DNA, the CDR3 is TGCAGCGTTGAAGATCTCTTAGCGGGAGGGCTAGAGACCCAGTACTTC.

The gene calls are TRBV12-3 or TRBV12-4 and TRBJ2-3, with 8 bases that match TRBD1. This CDR3 has 12 residues. The trim removed 5 bases at V and 7 bases at J, leaving 2 bases unmatched. The CDR3 nucleotides read TGTGCCAGCAGTGGGACAGGAAATACGCAGTATTTT. Residues: CASSGTGNTQYF.

This clonotype was counted only a few times. V is TRBV28 and J is TRBJ2-3, with D uncertain. Germline assignment: CDR1 MDHEN and CDR2 SYDVKM. The ends were cut back, 4 bases at V and 0 bases at J, with 11 bases in the middle. The CDR3 is 15 residues long. CDR3 DNA: TGTGCCAGCAGTTGGACGCCCACTAGCACAGATACGCAGTATTTT. Translating it yields CASSWTPTSTDTQYF.

The J gene is TRBJ2-1, the V gene TRBV24-1; 8 bases match TRBD1. The CDR3 has 16 amino acids. CDR1 is KGHDR, CDR2 SFDVKD, per germline. The J segment lost 7 bases and the V segment lost 1 base, leaving 8 bases of the junction unmatched. CDR3 loop: CATSDFSTGGRNEQFF. The CDR3 DNA reads TGTGCCACCAGTGATTTTAGCACAGGGGGTCGGAATGAGCAGTTCTTC.

The J gene is TRBJ2-6, the V gene TRBV6-2 or TRBV6-3; perhaps TRBD1 as D (5 bases). The germline gives CDR1 MNHEY, CDR2 SVGEGT. Trimming left V 6 bases short and J 4 bases short, with 16 bases between. The CDR3 length is 16 residues. Here the CDR3 reads CASSTPRGGGANVLTF. CDR3 nucleotides: TGTGCCAGCAGCACCCCTAGGGGCGGAGGGGCCAACGTCCTGACTTTC.

The rearrangement joins TRBV6-4 to TRBJ2-1, with 12 nucleotides matching TRBD2. The CDR3 sequence is 15 residues long. The V and J ends lost 5 bases and 7 bases, in that order; junction bases with no gene match: 6. CDR1 and CDR2 (germline): MRHNA, SNTAGT. The CDR3 loop is CASSRTSGTGNEQFF. The CDR3 nucleotides read TGTGCCAGCAGTCGGACTAGCGGGACGGGTAATGAGCAGTTCTTC.

This clonotype has only a few counts. The J gene is TRBJ2-7, the V gene TRBV27, with 10 nucleotides matching TRBD2. The junction had 13 bases not matched to a gene; V was cut back by 6 bases and J by 2 bases. The V gene's germline CDR1 is MNHEY and CDR2 SMNVEV (reference sequence). The CDR3 has 17 residues. The DNA for the CDR3 is TGTGCCAGCAGCCTCCTCCGGGGGACTAGCGAGACCTACGAGCAGTACTTC. It specifies CASSLLRGTSETYEQYF.

The CDR3: CASSLDGGGRTGELFF. In DNA, the CDR3 is TGTGCCAGCAGCTTAGATGGGGGGGGCAGAACCGGGGAGCTGTTTTTT. This sequence joins TRBV11-2 and TRBJ2-2, with D perhaps matching TRBD2 (7 bases). Trimming took off 0 bases at V and 5 bases at J, with 13 bases between the two ends. The germline V gene has CDR1 SGHAT and CDR2 FQNNGV. The CDR3 spans 16 residues.

This chain joins TRBV3-1 and TRBJ1-2, with D maybe TRBD1 (6 bases). The CDR3 contains 14 residues. The V gene lost 0 bases and the J gene lost 6 bases, with 11 bases spanning the gap. Germline CDR1 and CDR2: LGHDT and YNNKEL (reference sequence). CDR3 sequence reads: CASSQEGQRNGYTF. CDR3 nucleotide sequence: TGTGCCAGCAGCCAAGAAGGACAGCGAAATGGCTACACCTTC. The variable domain in full, with the rest retrieved from reference TRBV3-1 and TRBJ1-2, is DTAVSQTPKYLVTQMGNDKSIKCEQNLGHDTMYWYKQDSKKFLKIMFSYNNKELIINETVPNRFSPKSPDKAHLNLHINSLELGDSAVYFCASSQEGQRNGYTFGSGTRLTVV.

Only a few counts were recorded for this clonotype. This chain uses TRBV28 with TRBJ2-7; D unresolved. V was cut by 2 bases and J by 3 bases, with 11 bases left in between. Germline V CDR1 and CDR2: MDHEN, SYDVKM. This CDR3 comprises 14 residues. The CDR3 DNA reads as TGTGCCAGCAGTTTAATCGGCAGCCACTACGAGCAGTACTTC. Protein sequence: CASSLIGSHYEQYF.

This clonotype was seen many times. V and J are TRBV11-1 and TRBJ2-4; D might be TRBD2 (6 bases). Germline CDR1 reads SGHAT; CDR2 reads FQDESV (reference sequence). Trimming removed 1 base at V and 5 bases at J, with 9 bases between. This CDR3 contains 14 residues. The CDR3, as DNA: TGTGCCAGCAGCTTAGGCGGGGCTGAAAACATTCAGTACTTC. It codes for CASSLGGAENIQYF.

In this sample, this clonotype turned up a few times. This rearrangement joins TRBV27 to TRBJ2-7; D may match TRBD1 or TRBD2 (5 bases each). The V end lost 2 bases, the J end lost 0 bases, and 11 bases lay between the germline ends. The CDR3 extends over 15 amino acids. Germline assignment: CDR1 MNHEY and CDR2 SMNVEV (reference sequence). The CDR3: CASSLRGVRSYEQYF. In nucleotides, the CDR3 is TGTGCCAGCAGTTTACGAGGGGTACGCTCCTACGAGCAGTACTTC.

CDR3 coding DNA: TGTGCCAGCGGCGACAGGGCGGGCTCCTACGAGCAGTACTTC. Its translation is CASGDRAGSYEQYF. The chain is built from TRBV7-9 and TRBJ2-7; 7 bases are a match to TRBD1. The V gene end was trimmed by 8 bases and the J gene end by 0 bases; junction bases not matched to a gene: 7. Germline-derived CDR1 and CDR2 are SEHNR and FQNEAQ (reference sequence). The CDR3 consists of 14 residues.

This clonotype was seen a few times. This chain joins TRBV12-3 or TRBV12-4 and TRBJ1-1; 9 positions agree with TRBD1. The length of the CDR3 is 15 residues. The junction had 10 bases not matched to a gene; V was cut back by 6 bases and J by 5 bases. DNA of the CDR3: TGTGCCAGCAGCATACCGGGACAGGGATGGACTGAAGCTTTCTTT. It encodes CASSIPGQGWTEAFF.

The chain couples TRBV4-3 to TRBJ2-3; 12 bases agree with TRBD2. Germline assignment: CDR1 LGHNA and CDR2 YSLEER. The CDR3 is 15 amino acids. V gave up 3 bases and J gave up 10 bases; unmatched junction bases: 8. The CDR3 DNA sequence: TGCGCCAGCAGCCAGTCCGGGACTAGCGGGCACGCGCAGTATTTT. Its protein product is CASSQSGTSGHAQYF.

The rearrangement joins TRBV5-1 to TRBJ2-7; TRBD2 aligns across 7 bases. This CDR3 is 14 amino acids long. CDR1 is SGHRS, CDR2 YFSETQ, per germline. Unmatched junction bases numbered 5, after V lost 4 bases and J lost 1 base. As DNA, the CDR3 is TGCGCCAGCAGCGAGACTAGCCTTTCCTACGAGCAGTACTTC. This encodes CASSETSLSYEQYF.

This clonotype occurred many times. This rearrangement joins TRBV5-6 to TRBJ2-1; possible D gene TRBD1, 5 bases. Germline CDR1 reads SGHDT; CDR2 reads YYEEEE. The CDR3 has 15 amino acids. V was shortened by 0 bases and J by 4 bases, with 11 bases between the two germline ends. The CDR3 protein is CASSLAGQGYNEQFF. DNA for the CDR3: TGTGCCAGCAGCTTGGCCGGGCAGGGATACAATGAGCAGTTCTTC.

This clonotype was detected only a few times. V gene TRBV5-6 combines with J gene TRBJ2-5; no clear D. This CDR3 is built from 16 residues. Germline V gene data show CDR1 as SGHDT and CDR2 as YYEEEE. Trimming stripped 2 bases from V and 1 base from J, with 15 bases between. As DNA, the CDR3 is TGTGCCAGCAGCTTTTTTACCCCGTGGGGCCAAGAGACCCAGTACTTC. As protein: CASSFFTPWGQETQYF.

This clonotype appeared many times. The chain joins TRBV20-1 to TRBJ1-2; TRBD1 agrees at 8 bases. The length of the CDR3 is 16 residues. V shed 4 bases and J 2 bases; nucleotides not matched to a gene: 12. Looked up from germline, CDR1 is DFQATT and CDR2 is SNEGSKA (reference sequence). The CDR3: CSAKRPRGPQNYGYTF. The CDR3 coding sequence is TGCAGTGCTAAGAGACCCAGGGGGCCGCAAAACTATGGCTACACCTTC.

This rearrangement joins TRBV7-2 to TRBJ2-2, with D possibly TRBD1 on 5 matching bases. V lost 5 bases and J lost 2, with 15 bases in between. Germline V lookup: CDR1 SGHTA, CDR2 FQGNSA. This CDR3 has 16 amino acids. The CDR3 DNA reads as TGTGCCAGCAGCCTCAGAGTCGACAGAAACACCGGGGAGCTGTTTTTT. Translation gives CASSLRVDRNTGELFF. Complete variable domain (other parts from reference TRBV7-2 and TRBJ2-2): GAGVSQSPSNKVTEKGKDVELRCDPISGHTALYWYRQSLGQGLEFLIYFQGNSAPDKSGLPSDRFSAERTGGSVSTLTIQRTQQEDSAVYLCASSLRVDRNTGELFFGEGSRLTVL.

A few counts support this clonotype. CDR3 in amino acids: CASSLVLGAAGKTQYF. The CDR3 DNA follows: TGTGCCAGCAGCTTAGTGTTGGGGGCGGCCGGGAAGACCCAGTACTTC. The rearrangement uses TRBV7-2 and TRBJ2-5, with D possibly being TRBD1 (6 bases). CDR1 and CDR2 from the germline V gene are SGHTA and FQGNSA. Trimming removed 1 base from V and 6 bases from J, with 18 bases in between. The CDR3 spans 16 residues.

The chain has TRBV4-3 and TRBJ2-7; TRBD2 aligns across 12 bases. V lost 4 bases, J lost 6 bases, and 7 bases stayed unmatched. CDR3 length: 15 amino acids. Germline V lookup: CDR1 LGHNA, CDR2 YSLEER. CDR3 loop: CASSLLTSGSSEQYF. The CDR3 DNA sequence: TGCGCCAGCAGCCTACTGACTAGCGGGAGTAGCGAGCAGTACTTC.

This clonotype was counted at least ten times. The V and J genes are TRBV12-3 or TRBV12-4 and TRBJ2-2; unclear D gene. V gave up 5 bases and J gave up 0 bases, with 10 bases separating them. CDR3 length: 15 residues. The CDR3: CASSHGYSNTGELFF. The CDR3 DNA sequence: TGTGCCAGCAGTCACGGCTACTCGAACACCGGGGAGCTGTTTTTT.

This clonotype was detected many times. The chain has TRBV20-1 and TRBJ1-2, with no clear D. Germline CDR1 is DFQATT and CDR2 is SNEGSKA (reference sequence). This CDR3 contains 14 residues. Trimming pared 0 bases from V and 4 bases from J, leaving 12 bases between. CDR3 nucleotides: TGCAGTGCTAGAGATCTAAGCAGAACCTATGGCTACACCTTC. The encoded protein is CSARDLSRTYGYTF.

This clonotype was seen a few times. The rearrangement uses TRBV19 and TRBJ2-3; D remains unclear. V was clipped by 1 base and J by 2 bases, with 10 bases between them. Germline-derived CDR1 and CDR2 are LNHDA and SQIVND (reference sequence). The CDR3 covers 15 residues. As DNA, the CDR3 is TGTGCCAGTAGTATAGTAACCTCCACCACAGATACGCAGTATTTT. This encodes CASSIVTSTTDTQYF.

The chain couples TRBV7-9 to TRBJ2-7; a weak D match, TRBD1 (7 bases). Deletions cut 3 bases from V and 0 bases from J, with 12 bases between. CDR3 length equals 15 residues. In germline, CDR1 is SEHNR, CDR2 FQNEAQ (reference sequence). In DNA form, the CDR3 reads TGTGCCAGCAGCTTCAGGGGGGCCCACTCCTACGAGCAGTACTTC. This translates into CASSFRGAHSYEQYF.

This chain links TRBV20-1 with TRBJ1-5; D is ambiguous. There are 14 residues in the CDR3. The germline V gene encodes CDR1 DFQATT and CDR2 SNEGSKA (reference sequence). V lost 3 bases, J lost 3 bases, and 12 bases lay in between. This chain's CDR3 is CSARDYRNNQPQHF. In nucleotides, the CDR3 is TGCAGTGCTAGGGATTATCGTAACAATCAGCCCCAGCATTTT.

The J gene is TRBJ2-1, the V gene TRBV19; D may be TRBD1 or TRBD2 (5 bases each). The CDR3 sequence is 17 residues long. V was clipped by 6 bases and J by 6 bases, with 24 bases between them. CDR1 LNHDA and CDR2 SQIVND come from the germline V gene (reference sequence). Here the CDR3 reads CASSLRGNRAGSNEQFF. The CDR3 DNA reads as TGTGCCAGTAGCCTTCGAGGAAATCGGGCAGGGAGCAATGAGCAGTTCTTC. The full variable domain, rest sourced from reference TRBV19 and TRBJ2-1, is DGGITQSPKYLFRKEGQNVTLSCEQNLNHDAMYWYRQDPGQGLRLIYYSQIVNDFQKGDIAEGYSVSREKKESFPLTVTSAQKNPTAFYLCASSLRGNRAGSNEQFFGPGTRLTVL.